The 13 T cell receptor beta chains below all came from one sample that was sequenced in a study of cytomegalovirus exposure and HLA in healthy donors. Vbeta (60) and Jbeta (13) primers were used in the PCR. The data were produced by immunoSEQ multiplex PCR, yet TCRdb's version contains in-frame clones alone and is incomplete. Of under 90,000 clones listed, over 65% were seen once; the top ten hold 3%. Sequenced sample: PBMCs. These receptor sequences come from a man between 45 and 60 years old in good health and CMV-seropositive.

In DNA, the CDR3 is TGCAGCGTTGAATCGGTGAACACTGAAGCTTTCTTT. Amino acids: CSVESVNTEAFF. The rearrangement links TRBV29-1 to TRBJ1-1; D uncertain. The CDR3 sequence is 12 residues long. V lost 2 bases to trimming and J lost 0 bases, with 4 bases between them. The V gene's germline CDR1 is SQVTM and CDR2 ANQGSEA. The whole variable domain, remainder taken from reference TRBV29-1 and TRBJ1-1, is SAVISQKPSRDICQRGTSLTIQCQVDSQVTMMFWYRQQPGQSLTLIATANQGSEATYESGFVIDKFPISRPNLTFSTLTVSNMSPEDSSIYLCSVESVNTEAFFGQGTRLTVV.

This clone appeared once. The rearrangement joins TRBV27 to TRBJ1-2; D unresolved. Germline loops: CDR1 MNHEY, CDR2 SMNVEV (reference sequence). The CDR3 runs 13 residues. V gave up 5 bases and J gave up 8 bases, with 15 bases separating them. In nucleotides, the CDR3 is TGTGCCAGCAGTACCGCTCTATTAGTAGGCTACACCTTC. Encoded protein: CASSTALLVGYTF.

The CDR3 DNA follows: TGTGCCAGTAGTACCCTGGGGGGTTATACTTACAATGAGCAGTTCTTC. As protein: CASSTLGGYTYNEQFF. The chain combines TRBV19 with TRBJ2-1, with D tentatively TRBD2 (6 bases). The CDR3 consists of 16 residues. With 4 bases removed from V and 4 bases from J, the gap between germline ends came to 17 bases. Germline values: CDR1 LNHDA, CDR2 SQIVND (reference sequence).

CDR3 region: CASSLSLILETEAFF. The CDR3 coding sequence is TGTGCCAGCAGCTTATCTCTTATCCTTGAGACAGAAGCTTTCTTT. The J gene is TRBJ1-1, the V gene TRBV11-2; D gene ambiguous. There are 15 residues in the CDR3. V lost 2 bases, J lost 8 bases, and 18 bases lay in between. In germline, CDR1 is SGHAT, CDR2 FQNNGV.

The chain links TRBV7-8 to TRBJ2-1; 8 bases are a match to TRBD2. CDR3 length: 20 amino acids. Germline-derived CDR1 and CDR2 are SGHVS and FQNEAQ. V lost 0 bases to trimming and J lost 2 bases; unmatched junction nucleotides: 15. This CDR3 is CASSLAGGAGTLRAYNEQFF. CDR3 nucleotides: TGTGCCAGCAGCTTAGCCGGGGGGGCGGGTACCTTAAGGGCCTACAATGAGCAGTTCTTC.

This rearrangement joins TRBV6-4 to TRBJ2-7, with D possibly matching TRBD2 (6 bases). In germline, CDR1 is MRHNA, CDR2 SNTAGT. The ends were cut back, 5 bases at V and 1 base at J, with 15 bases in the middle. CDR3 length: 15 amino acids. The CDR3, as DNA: TGTGCCAGCAGTTACGGCGGGGCTATGTCCTACGAGCAGTACTTC. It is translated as CASSYGGAMSYEQYF.

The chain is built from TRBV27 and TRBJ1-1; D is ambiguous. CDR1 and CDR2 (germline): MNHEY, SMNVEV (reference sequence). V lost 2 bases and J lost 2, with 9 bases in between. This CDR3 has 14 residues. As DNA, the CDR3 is TGTGCCAGCAGTTTAAGAGTTCTTAACACTGAAGCTTTCTTT. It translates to CASSLRVLNTEAFF.

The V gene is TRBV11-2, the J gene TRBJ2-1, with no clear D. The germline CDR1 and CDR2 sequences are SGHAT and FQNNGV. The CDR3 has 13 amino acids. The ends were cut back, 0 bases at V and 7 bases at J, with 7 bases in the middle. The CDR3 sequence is CASSLDGNNEQFF. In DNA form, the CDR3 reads TGTGCCAGCAGCTTAGATGGCAATAATGAGCAGTTCTTC.

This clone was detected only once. Here the CDR3 reads CASSLGEGDTEAFF. CDR3 coding DNA: TGTGCCAGCTCACTGGGCGAGGGGGACACTGAAGCTTTCTTT. This chain connects TRBV18 to TRBJ1-1, with a weak D call TRBD1 (6 bases). Trimming shortened V by 4 bases and J by 3 bases, and 12 bases separated the two germline ends. CDR1 KGHSH and CDR2 LQKENI come from the germline V gene. The CDR3 totals 14 residues.

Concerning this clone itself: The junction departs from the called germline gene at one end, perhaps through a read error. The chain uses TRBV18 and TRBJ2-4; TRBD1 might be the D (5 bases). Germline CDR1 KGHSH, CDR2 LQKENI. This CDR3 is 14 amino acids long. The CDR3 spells CASSQGESKNSQYF. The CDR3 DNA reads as TGTGCCAGCTCACAAGGGGAATCCAAAAACAGTCAGTACTTC.

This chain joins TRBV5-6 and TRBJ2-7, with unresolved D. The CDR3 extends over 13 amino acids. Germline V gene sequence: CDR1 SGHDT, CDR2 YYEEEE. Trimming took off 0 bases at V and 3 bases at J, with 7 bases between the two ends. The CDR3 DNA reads TGTGCCAGCAGCTTGGCAAGCTACTACGAGCAGTACTTC. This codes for CASSLASYYEQYF.

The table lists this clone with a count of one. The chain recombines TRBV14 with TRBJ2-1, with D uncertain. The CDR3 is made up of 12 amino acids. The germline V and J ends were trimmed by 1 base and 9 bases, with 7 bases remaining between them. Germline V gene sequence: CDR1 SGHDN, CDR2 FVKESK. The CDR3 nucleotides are TGTGCCAGCAGCCAAGTATCGCGTGAGCAGTTCTTC. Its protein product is CASSQVSREQFF.

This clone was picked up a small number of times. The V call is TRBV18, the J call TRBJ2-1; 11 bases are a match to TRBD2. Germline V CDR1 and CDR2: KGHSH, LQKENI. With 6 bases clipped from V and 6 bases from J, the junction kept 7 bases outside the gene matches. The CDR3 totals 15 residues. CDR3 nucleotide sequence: TGTGCCAGCTCCCAAACACTAGCGGGAGTCAATGAGCAGTTCTTC. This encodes CASSQTLAGVNEQFF.